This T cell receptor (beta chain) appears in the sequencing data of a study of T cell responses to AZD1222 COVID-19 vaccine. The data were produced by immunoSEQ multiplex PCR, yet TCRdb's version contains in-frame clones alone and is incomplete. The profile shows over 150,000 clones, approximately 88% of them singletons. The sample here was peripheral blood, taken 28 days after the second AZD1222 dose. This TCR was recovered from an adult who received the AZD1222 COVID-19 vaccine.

DNA for the CDR3: TGTGCCAGCTGGGGGGGTTACGGGGCCAACGTCCTGACTTTC. It codes for CASWGGYGANVLTF. The gene calls are TRBV11-2 and TRBJ2-6, with TRBD2 identical over 7 bases. V shed 8 bases and J 4 bases; nucleotides not matched to a gene: 5. The length of the CDR3 is 14 residues. Germline V gives CDR1 SGHAT, CDR2 FQNNGV.